This passage covers 19 T cell receptor beta chains from one sample sequenced in a study of patients and donors after allogeneic stem cell transplantation. TCRdb redid the calling of the RT-PCR reads with MiXCR, one entry per CDR3 protein. Of approximately 800 distinct CDR3 sequences listed, 1% to 1.5% are singletons. Sequencing used blood, either unsorted or a sorted T cell fraction (not recorded which). The receptor source for this set is a human donor who was either an allogeneic HSCT recipient or a stem cell or donor lymphocyte infusion donor (not recorded which). It is not recorded whose cells these are; they may come from a transplant donor.

This clonotype is large in the sample. CDR3 sequence (DNA): TGTGCCAGCAGTTCTCACGTAACAGGGCTAGAGACCCAGTACTTC. Protein: CASSSHVTGLETQYF. This rearrangement joins TRBV6-5 to TRBJ2-5; a possible D gene is TRBD1 (6 bases). Germline values: CDR1 MNHEY, CDR2 SVGAGI. Trimming left V 4 bases short and J 4 bases short, with 16 bases between. The CDR3 covers 15 residues.

Judged by abundance, this clonotype is medium-sized (0.01 to 0.1%). The chain carries TRBV6-6 and TRBJ1-5; D uncertain. This CDR3 has 14 residues. Germline CDR1 is MNHNY and CDR2 is SVGAGI (reference sequence). Trimming took off 3 bases at V and 1 base at J, with 7 bases between the two ends. The CDR3 spells CASSYDYSNQPQHF. The CDR3 nucleotides read TGTGCCAGCAGTTATGATTACAGCAATCAGCCCCAGCATTTT.

This clonotype has just a few counts. The rearrangement uses TRBV7-2 and TRBJ2-6, with a tentative D call TRBD1 (6 bases). The CDR3 has 19 residues. Trimming removed 5 bases at V and 1 base at J, with 21 bases between. CDR1 is SGHTA and CDR2 is FQGNSA in the germline V gene. The CDR3, as DNA: TGTGCCAGCAGCCCACGTGGACAGATTCAAGGATCTGGGGCCAACGTCCTGACTTTC. This sequence encodes CASSPRGQIQGSGANVLTF.

By proportion, this clonotype is large. The V call is TRBV7-3, the J call TRBJ2-3, with 7 bases lining up with TRBD2. In germline, CDR1 is SGHTA, CDR2 FQGTGA. This CDR3 has 16 residues. V lost 4 bases and J lost 3; bases outside the gene matches: 10. CDR3 sequence reads: CASSSPQPGLTDTQYF. The CDR3, as DNA: TGTGCCAGCAGCTCCCCTCAACCGGGACTAACAGATACGCAGTATTTT. The variable domain in full, with the rest retrieved from reference TRBV7-3 and TRBJ2-3, is GAGVSQTPSNKVTEKGKYVELRCDPISGHTALYWYRQSLGQGPEFLIYFQGTGAADDSGLPNDRFFAVRPEGSVSTLKIQRTERGDSAVYLCASSSPQPGLTDTQYFGPGTRLTVL.

This clonotype is large in the sample. This chain connects TRBV9 to TRBJ2-4, with TRBD2 matching 7 bases. The junction had 9 bases not matched to a gene; V was cut back by 0 bases and J by 6 bases. The CDR3 length is 16 residues. Germline lookup yields CDR1 SGDLS and CDR2 YYNGEE. CDR3 nucleotides: TGTGCCAGCAGCGTAGCTACGAGGGAGCGGGGAAACATTCAGTACTTC. Protein product: CASSVATRERGNIQYF.

Sample share makes this clonotype medium-sized (0.01 to 0.1%). V is TRBV18 and J is TRBJ1-6; 10 bases align to TRBD1. V lost 3 bases and J lost 7; bases outside the gene matches: 12. In germline, CDR1 is KGHSH, CDR2 LQKENI. This CDR3 has 18 amino acids. Here the CDR3 DNA reads TGTGCCAGCTCACCCGTCGTGGCGGGACAGGGGCTGAATTCACCCCTCCACTTT. Translation: CASSPVVAGQGLNSPLHF.

By proportion, this clonotype is medium-sized (0.01 to 0.1%). This sequence joins TRBV6-5 and TRBJ1-1, with 8 bases that match TRBD1. The CDR3 has 13 residues. Per germline, CDR1 MNHEY and CDR2 SVGAGI. The trim removed 2 bases at V and 7 bases at J, leaving 3 bases unmatched. The CDR3 reads CASSYRQGIEAFF. The CDR3 DNA follows: TGTGCCAGCAGTTACAGACAGGGGATTGAAGCTTTCTTT.

By share of the sample, this clonotype is large. This chain joins TRBV7-2 and TRBJ1-1; D remains unclear. Looked up from germline, CDR1 is SGHTA and CDR2 is FQGNSA. V lost 5 bases and J 4 bases, leaving 8 bases between the germline ends. CDR3 size: 12 residues. The CDR3 sequence is CASSPRGTEAFF. In DNA, the CDR3 is TGTGCCAGCAGCCCCCGGGGCACTGAAGCTTTCTTT.

This clonotype is deemed medium-sized. The chain employs TRBV10-2 and TRBJ2-1; 7 bases line up with TRBD2. From germline, CDR1 is WSHSY and CDR2 SAAADI. The CDR3 has 14 residues. The V gene end was trimmed by 3 bases and the J gene end by 7 bases; junction bases not matched to a gene: 6. CDR3 sequence reads: CASSDGLGTNEQFF. CDR3 sequence (DNA): TGCGCCAGCAGTGATGGACTAGGGACTAATGAGCAGTTCTTC.

This clonotype is deemed medium-sized. The rearrangement joins TRBV28 to TRBJ2-7; no reliable D call. The germline V and J ends were trimmed by 1 base and 3 bases, with 4 bases remaining between them. CDR1 is MDHEN and CDR2 is SYDVKM in the germline V gene. The CDR3 extends over 12 amino acids. CDR3 loop: CASSLSDYEQYF. For the CDR3, the DNA is TGTGCCAGCAGTTTATCTGACTACGAGCAGTACTTC. The full variable domain, completed using reference TRBV28 and TRBJ2-7, is DVKVTQSSRYLVKRTGEKVFLECVQDMDHENMFWYRQDPGLGLRLIYFSYDVKMKEKGDIPEGYSVSREKKERFSLILESASTNQTSMYLCASSLSDYEQYFGPGTRLTVT.

This clonotype rates as medium-sized. The genes are TRBV7-9 and TRBJ2-1; TRBD1 matches 8 bases. The CDR3 spans 15 residues. CDR1 is SEHNR, CDR2 FQNEAQ, per germline (reference sequence). Trimming removed 5 bases from V and 6 bases from J; junction bases left unmatched: 9. The CDR3 here is CASSPPGQEINEQFF. CDR3 coding DNA: TGTGCCAGCAGCCCACCGGGACAGGAGATCAATGAGCAGTTCTTC.

This clonotype was counted only a few times. This sequence joins TRBV10-3 and TRBJ1-2; D is ambiguous. V gave up 2 bases and J gave up 11 bases, with 12 bases separating them. The germline CDR1 and CDR2 sequences are ENHRY and SYGVKD. The CDR3 is made up of 12 amino acids. The CDR3 sequence is CAISELGRTYTF. The CDR3 region has the DNA TGTGCCATCAGTGAGCTGGGGAGGACTTACACCTTC.

This clonotype is judged medium-sized. The V and J genes are TRBV20-1 and TRBJ2-1; a weak D match, TRBD2 (6 bases). CDR1 and CDR2 from the germline V gene are DFQATT and SNEGSKA (reference sequence). V gave up 0 bases and J gave up 4 bases, with 16 bases separating them. The CDR3 contains 16 residues. The CDR3 DNA follows: TGCAGTGCTAGAGATAGCCAGCTAGCGCTGTACAATGAGCAGTTCTTC. Its protein product is CSARDSQLALYNEQFF.

This clonotype counts as medium-sized. The chain links TRBV2 to TRBJ2-2, with TRBD2 matching over 9 bases. With 5 bases clipped from V and 7 bases from J, the junction kept 8 bases outside the gene matches. The CDR3 spans 15 residues. Germline CDR1 SNHLY, CDR2 FYNNEI. The chain's CDR3 is CASSLAGAEDGELFF. The DNA for the CDR3 is TGTGCCAGCAGTTTAGCGGGAGCGGAGGACGGGGAGCTGTTTTTT.

This clonotype is categorized as large (0.1 to 1%). The chain employs TRBV7-6 and TRBJ1-1; D is unresolved. The CDR3 is 13 amino acids. Trimming removed 1 base from V and 1 base from J, with 4 bases in between. Germline V gene sequence: CDR1 SGHVS, CDR2 FNYEAQ. CDR3 DNA: TGTGCCAGCAGCTTAGACAGGAACACTGAAGCTTTCTTT. Translating gives CASSLDRNTEAFF. Together with reference TRBV7-6 and TRBJ1-1, the CDR3 gives the full variable domain: GAGVSQSPRYKVTKRGQDVALRCDPISGHVSLYWYRQALGQGPEFLTYFNYEAQQDKSGLPNDRFSAERPEGSISTLTIQRTEQRDSAMYRCASSLDRNTEAFFGQGTRLTVV.

By sample fraction, this clonotype is large. The chain couples TRBV6-2 or TRBV6-3 to TRBJ2-1; 7 bases align to TRBD1. Germline V CDR1 and CDR2: MNHEY, SVGEGT. This CDR3 spans 16 amino acids. V shed 2 bases, J shed 0 bases, and the junction held 4 bases outside the gene matches. DNA of the CDR3: TGTGCCAGCAGTTACACAGGGGCGAGCTCCTACAATGAGCAGTTCTTC. This sequence encodes CASSYTGASSYNEQFF.

This clonotype is classed as medium-sized. The chain combines TRBV7-8 with TRBJ2-5; D possibly matches TRBD1 or TRBD2 (6 bases each). Germline CDR1 and CDR2: SGHVS and FQNEAQ. Deletions cut 2 bases from V and 1 base from J, with 11 bases between. There are 15 residues in the CDR3. The CDR3 sequence: CASSLPGAGQETQYF. In DNA, the CDR3 is TGTGCCAGCAGCTTACCGGGGGCCGGCCAAGAGACCCAGTACTTC. Filled out from reference TRBV7-8 and TRBJ2-5, the complete variable domain reads GAGVSQSPRYKVAKRGQDVALRCDPISGHVSLFWYQQALGQGPEFLTYFQNEAQLDKSGLPSDRFFAERPEGSVSTLKIQRTQQEDSAVYLCASSLPGAGQETQYFGPGTRLLVL.

This clonotype is large (0.1 to 1%) in the sample. As DNA, the CDR3 is TGCAGCGTCGGGGGACTAGCGGGAGAGACCCAGTACTTC. It translates to CSVGGLAGETQYF. The V gene is TRBV29-1, the J gene TRBJ2-5; 12 bases align to TRBD2. Germline V gives CDR1 SQVTM, CDR2 ANQGSEA. The CDR3 extends over 13 amino acids. V trimming: 6 bases; J trimming: 4 bases; junction bases outside the gene matches: 3.

Judged by abundance, this clonotype is medium-sized. The chain joins TRBV20-1 to TRBJ1-2; 8 nucleotides line up with TRBD1. Germline V gene sequence: CDR1 DFQATT, CDR2 SNEGSKA (reference sequence). This CDR3 is 13 amino acids long. With V trimmed by 3 bases and J by 10 bases, 10 bases remained unmatched. The CDR3 sequence: CSASRQGADTYTF. The CDR3, as DNA: TGCAGTGCTAGTCGTCAGGGGGCCGATACCTACACCTTC.